The entry below gives a single T cell receptor (beta chain) sequence along with its context. In the authors' workflow: Scientists estimated how many nucleated cells there were by amplifying reference gene primers. Data came from immunoSEQ multiplex PCR; TCRdb stores just in-frame clones and leaves some out. V, J and clone size were drawn from that table, and D and trimming were deduced from the DNA. Among about 270,000 clones listed, approximately 84% were seen once. The record originates from a study of blood T cell repertoires in COVID-19. Overall study context: The study drew acute and convalescent COVID-19 samples from the United States, Italy and Spain.

The length of the CDR3 is 17 residues. CDR1 SEHNR and CDR2 FQNEAQ come from the germline V gene (reference sequence). The V gene end was trimmed by 1 base and the J gene end by 5 bases; junction bases not matched to a gene: 11. Source material: peripheral blood. This chain uses TRBV7-9 with TRBJ2-5, with 9 nucleotides matching TRBD2. The sequence was obtained from a human donor with COVID-19, enrolled during active disease. The donor label of this sample is uncertain. Here the CDR3 DNA reads TGTGCCAGCAGCTTAGAAGGCGGGAGGGTAGGAGAGGAGACCCAGTACTTC. Translation gives CASSLEGGRVGEETQYF.